This T cell receptor (beta chain) came from a study of cytomegalovirus exposure and HLA in healthy donors. PCR used 60 Vbeta primers and 13 Jbeta primers. The method was immunoSEQ multiplex PCR; TCRdb's version includes in-frame clones alone and lacks a portion of them. The sample yields about 81,000 clones, about three quarters seen once. About this clone: No antigen is known for it.

The V and J ends lost 8 bases and 2 bases, in that order; junction bases with no gene match: 14. CDR3 length: 16 residues. Per germline, CDR1 WNHNN and CDR2 SYGVQD (reference sequence). Study-wide results and caveats: A few chains linked to CMV were shown in vitro to be specific for CMV antigens.

Sequencing was done on a sample of PBMCs. The rearrangement links TRBV10-1 to TRBJ2-5, with 7 bases aligning to TRBD1. This clonotype was sampled from a man aged 50 to 59 in good health and CMV-seropositive. Written as DNA, the CDR3 is TGCGCCAGCTTAGAGAGCCCGGACAGGTTTCAAGAGACCCAGTACTTC. Its translation: CASLESPDRFQETQYF.